Reported below is one T cell receptor (beta chain). The antigen this receptor binds is unknown. The sample holds no much larger clone one base away, and base qualities are not on file. This specimen comes from a study of blood T cell repertoires in COVID-19 (dated by TCRdb to 2018 to 2020). Some background on the complete study: Collaborator samples came from the United States, Italy and Spain and covered acute and convalescent phases of COVID-19. HLA class I and class II types, where available, came from metadata supplied by the sample provider rather than from assay-based typing. A de-identified subject ID, COVID-19 status, age in years and sex were almost always included in the sample metadata. The dataset comprised deeply sampled blood TCRbeta repertoires from subjects exposed to, actively infected with, or recovered from COVID-19. The repertoires were released in a freely available public database intended as a resource for research on the immune response to SARS-CoV-2. Samples were obtained from the ongoing ImmuneRACE study (first 160 participants) and from 1,254 subjects provided by 6 global collaborators. The prospective study material was composed of cDNA or gDNA derived from T cells, B-cell-depleted T cells, or PBMCs.

Participants in the prospective study were enrolled through a virtual design, were aged about 18 to 100 years, and lived in approximately 25 United States geographic areas. Cohort assignment in the prospective study relied on participant-reported clinical history from a screening survey and a study questionnaire. Each participant in the prospective study had whole blood, serum and a nasopharyngeal or oropharyngeal swab collected by mobile phlebotomists. Over a roughly 2-month period, participants in the prospective study had the option of providing additional blood draws and questionnaires. Prospective study blood samples were shipped either frozen or at room temperature before DNA extraction. Points the paper makes about the study in general: How much clinical and demographic metadata was included differed by source and by participant, and the metadata was provided uncurated.

Inclusive of the bounding cysteine and phenylalanine, the CDR3 is 13 residues long. Only the CDR3 DNA is retained, 39 bases long and in frame from the first base. The germline V gene supplies CDR1 MDHEN and CDR2 SYDVKM. The junction carries 13 bases between V and J, which are trimmed by 5 bases and 11 bases respectively. TCRbeta CDR3 regions were amplified from genomic DNA using the immunoSEQ Assay, a bias-controlled multiplex PCR. Regarding the original processing steps: The number of nucleated cells in each sample was estimated by amplification of reference gene primers within the assay. To quantify the absolute abundance of each unique TCRbeta CDR3 rearrangement, sequence reads were collapsed and filtered. For each sample, productive Simpson clonality was calculated as the square root of Simpson's diversity index across productive rearrangements. TCRdb took this table from immuneACCESS and kept in-frame rearrangements with V and J called. Such tables lack part of the clones; where checked against another copy, unresolved V genes explain under half of the gap, and the rest is unexplained. Clone size and V and J calls were adopted from that table, with D and trimming inferred from the DNA. Present in this sample are 400,000 to 550,000 clones, 87% of which were seen just once. The biggest ten clones account for approximately 2% of the sample.

The clonotype was recovered from a woman in her late teens or twenties with acute COVID-19. The receptor chain draws on TRBV28 and TRBJ1-6, with the D gene uncertain. The sequenced sample consisted of PBMCs or T cells enriched from blood (not recorded which). The bases read TGTGCCAGCAGTGCCGACCGGGGTGCACCCCTCCACTTT. Translation gives CASSADRGAPLHF.